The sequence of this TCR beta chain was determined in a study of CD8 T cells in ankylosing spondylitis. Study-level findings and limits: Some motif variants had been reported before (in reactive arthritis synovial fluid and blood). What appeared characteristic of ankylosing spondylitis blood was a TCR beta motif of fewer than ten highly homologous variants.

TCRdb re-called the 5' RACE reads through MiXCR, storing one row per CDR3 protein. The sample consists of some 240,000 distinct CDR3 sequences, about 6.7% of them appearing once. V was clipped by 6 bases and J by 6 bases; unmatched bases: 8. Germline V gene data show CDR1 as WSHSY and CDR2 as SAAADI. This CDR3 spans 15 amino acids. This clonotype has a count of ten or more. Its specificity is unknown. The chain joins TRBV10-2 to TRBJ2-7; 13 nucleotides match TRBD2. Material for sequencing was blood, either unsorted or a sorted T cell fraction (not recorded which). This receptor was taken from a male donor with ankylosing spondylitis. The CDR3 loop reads CASSSGLAGVGEQYF. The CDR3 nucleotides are TGCGCCAGCAGCTCCGGACTAGCGGGAGTTGGCGAGCAGTACTTC.